The 30 T cell receptor beta chains below come from one sample, sequenced in a study of a mutant IDH1 vaccine in newly diagnosed glioma. Time point noted: week 5, during vaccination. Every vaccine dose comprised 300 ug of mutant IDH1 20-mer peptide plus topical imiquimod. These receptors' antigens are unknown. TCRdb keeps only in-frame clones here, not all; method: immunoSEQ multiplex PCR. Of 35,000 or so clones in the sample, about 86% were seen once. The sequencing here drew on PBMCs, taken from a glioma patient whose treatment included an IDH1 peptide vaccine. Every receptor here comes from a young man with glioma.

The rearrangement uses TRBV7-2 and TRBJ1-6, with no clear D. Trimming cost V 0 bases and J 4 bases, with 7 bases left between them. The CDR3 has 15 amino acids. From germline, CDR1 is SGHTA and CDR2 FQGNSA. In DNA, the CDR3 is TGTGCCAGCAGCTTAGCGTCGGGTTATAATTCACCCCTCCACTTT. As protein: CASSLASGYNSPLHF.

The rearrangement uses TRBV19 and TRBJ2-5; 7 bases fit TRBD2. CDR3 length: 15 residues. From germline, CDR1 is LNHDA and CDR2 SQIVND (reference sequence). The junction had 6 bases not matched to a gene; V was cut back by 0 bases and J by 5 bases. The CDR3 sequence: CASSIERGLIETQYF. CDR3 sequence (DNA): TGTGCCAGTAGTATAGAAAGGGGACTAATTGAGACCCAGTACTTC.

This chain links TRBV30 with TRBJ1-6; the D is unclear. Germline-derived CDR1 and CDR2 are GTSNPN and SVGIG (reference sequence). The germline V and J ends were trimmed by 7 bases and 8 bases, with 12 bases remaining between them. The CDR3 is 12 amino acids. CDR3 amino acids: CAYGPRDSPLHF. In nucleotides, the CDR3 is TGTGCCTACGGGCCTAGGGATTCACCCCTCCACTTT.

This sequence joins TRBV5-1 and TRBJ2-1, with D perhaps TRBD2 (5 bases). The V end was cut by 2 bases, the J end by 4 bases, with 13 bases between. There are 15 residues in the CDR3. Germline V CDR1 and CDR2: SGHRS, YFSETQ. CDR3 sequence (DNA): TGCGCCAGCAGCTTCCGGGCGGGTCTATACAATGAGCAGTTCTTC. As protein: CASSFRAGLYNEQFF.

The chain links TRBV30 to TRBJ1-1; TRBD1 matches 9 bases. J was trimmed by 10 bases and V by 1 base; bases with no gene match: 4. CDR3 length: 12 residues. From germline, CDR1 is GTSNPN and CDR2 SVGIG (reference sequence). The CDR3 is CAWSGGQGGAFF. The CDR3 nucleotides read TGTGCCTGGAGTGGGGGACAGGGTGGAGCTTTCTTT.

The chain is built from TRBV6-6 and TRBJ2-3, with 8 bases that match TRBD1. This CDR3 has 15 residues. CDR1 and CDR2 from the germline V gene are MNHNY and SVGAGI (reference sequence). V lost 0 bases, J lost 4 bases, and 3 bases stayed unmatched. CDR3 nucleotide sequence: TGTGCCAGCAGTTACTCGACAGGGGACGCAGATACGCAGTATTTT. Residues: CASSYSTGDADTQYF.

The J gene is TRBJ1-3, the V gene TRBV10-3; D not resolved. The V gene's germline CDR1 is ENHRY and CDR2 SYGVKD. Trimming removed 3 bases at V and 0 bases at J, with 12 bases between. This CDR3 has 16 residues. CDR3 DNA sequence: TGTGCCATCAGTGATTGGGCAAGAGACTCTGGAAACACCATATATTTT. This codes for CAISDWARDSGNTIYF.

V usage is TRBV19 and J usage is TRBJ1-1; perhaps TRBD1 as D (6 bases). Germline-derived CDR1 and CDR2 are LNHDA and SQIVND (reference sequence). This CDR3 region has 14 residues. The V gene lost 7 bases and the J gene lost 1 base, with 13 bases spanning the gap. CDR3 nucleotides: TGTGCCAGTATTCCGACAGGAACGAACACTGAAGCTTTCTTT. Protein product: CASIPTGTNTEAFF. The variable domain in full, with the rest retrieved from reference TRBV19 and TRBJ1-1, is DGGITQSPKYLFRKEGQNVTLSCEQNLNHDAMYWYRQDPGQGLRLIYYSQIVNDFQKGDIAEGYSVSREKKESFPLTVTSAQKNPTAFYLCASIPTGTNTEAFFGQGTRLTVV.

This clone was seen a handful of times. The rearrangement uses TRBV5-6 and TRBJ2-7, with D perhaps matching TRBD2 (5 bases). The germline V gene has CDR1 SGHDT and CDR2 YYEEEE. The CDR3 is 18 amino acids. V was clipped by 1 base and J by 2 bases, with 22 bases between them. CDR3 nucleotide sequence: TGTGCCAGCAGCTTGTTGACCTCCCGAGGGCACCAAGCCTACGAGCAGTACTTC. Encoded protein: CASSLLTSRGHQAYEQYF.

The chain links TRBV25-1 to TRBJ2-3; D tentatively fits TRBD1 or TRBD2 (6 bases each). V shed 1 base and J shed 4 bases, with 12 bases lying between them. The CDR3 has 15 residues. In germline, CDR1 is MGHDK, CDR2 SYGVNS. CDR3 residues: CASSEFKGGPDTQYF. As DNA, the CDR3 is TGTGCCAGCAGTGAATTTAAGGGGGGCCCAGATACGCAGTATTTT.

The chain employs TRBV5-1 and TRBJ2-3; 7 bases are a match to TRBD1. This CDR3 is built from 14 residues. Germline trimming cut 1 base from V and 2 bases from J; bases unmatched to any gene: 1. The germline gives CDR1 SGHRS, CDR2 YFSETQ. The CDR3 protein is CASSLQGVTDTQYF. CDR3 in DNA: TGCGCCAGCAGCTTGCAGGGGGTCACAGATACGCAGTATTTT.

The rearrangement links TRBV7-9 to TRBJ2-1; perhaps TRBD2 as D (6 bases). Between the trimmed V and J ends, which lost 4 bases and 6 bases, there was a span of 16 bases. The CDR3 runs 15 residues. The germline V gene encodes CDR1 SEHNR and CDR2 FQNEAQ (reference sequence). The CDR3 is CASSSGGIWGNEQFF. CDR3 sequence (DNA): TGTGCCAGCAGCTCCGGAGGGATCTGGGGCAATGAGCAGTTCTTC.

The chain employs TRBV4-3 and TRBJ2-7; the D call may be TRBD1 or TRBD2 (5 bases each). V was clipped by 0 bases and J by 9 bases, with 18 bases between them. CDR3 length: 15 residues. In germline, CDR1 is LGHNA, CDR2 YSLEER. CDR3 sequence reads: CASSQDRVGRGGQYF. CDR3 nucleotide sequence: TGCGCCAGCAGCCAAGATCGTGTCGGGCGTGGGGGGCAGTACTTC.

Written as DNA, the CDR3 is TGTGCCAGCTCCTACGAAGACAAAAACATTCAGTACTTC. Protein: CASSYEDKNIQYF. V usage is TRBV7-2 and J usage is TRBJ2-4; D uncertain. Germline CDR1 is SGHTA and CDR2 is FQGNSA. The V end was cut by 8 bases, the J end by 3 bases, with 11 bases between. The CDR3 extends over 13 amino acids.

This clone was detected only a few times. The V and J genes are TRBV30 and TRBJ1-5; D is ambiguous. The V end lost 0 bases, the J end lost 3 bases, and 6 bases lay between the germline ends. CDR1 and CDR2 from the germline V gene are GTSNPN and SVGIG (reference sequence). The CDR3 has 13 amino acids. The chain's CDR3 is CAWSVRNNQPQHF. The CDR3 DNA follows: TGTGCCTGGAGTGTACGTAACAATCAGCCCCAGCATTTT.

The V gene is TRBV27, the J gene TRBJ2-1; D may be TRBD2 (6 bases). This CDR3 has 15 amino acids. In germline, CDR1 is MNHEY, CDR2 SMNVEV (reference sequence). The V and J ends lost 2 bases and 2 bases respectively, with 10 bases between them. CDR3 bases: TGTGCCAGCAGTTTAGCGGGATCGGCCTACAATGAGCAGTTCTTC. Encoded protein: CASSLAGSAYNEQFF.

The genes are TRBV7-2 and TRBJ2-5; D may be TRBD2 (6 bases). V lost 5 bases and J 0 bases, leaving 22 bases between the germline ends. The CDR3 covers 18 residues. Germline V gene data show CDR1 as SGHTA and CDR2 as FQGNSA. This chain's CDR3 is CASSPQRMERAYQETQYF. The CDR3 DNA reads as TGTGCCAGCAGCCCCCAAAGGATGGAGCGGGCCTACCAAGAGACCCAGTACTTC.

This chain connects TRBV7-9 to TRBJ2-7, with a possible D match to TRBD2 (5 bases). Germline V gene data show CDR1 as SEHNR and CDR2 as FQNEAQ (reference sequence). Trimming removed 1 base at V and 2 bases at J, with 9 bases between. This CDR3 is built from 14 residues. The CDR3 is CASSLVASPYEQYF. The CDR3 DNA follows: TGTGCCAGCAGCTTAGTAGCGTCGCCCTACGAGCAGTACTTC.

This chain links TRBV6-4 with TRBJ2-5; D is undetermined. The CDR3 contains 14 residues. Per the germline V gene, CDR1 is MRHNA and CDR2 is SNTAGT. Trimming left V 4 bases short and J 5 bases short, with 14 bases between. CDR3 DNA sequence: TGTGCCAGCAGTGTACGGCCCGACGGGGAGACCCAGTACTTC. It codes for CASSVRPDGETQYF.

V is TRBV7-9 and J is TRBJ1-1; 10 bases are shared with TRBD1. Germline V gene lookup returns CDR1 SEHNR and CDR2 FQNEAQ (reference sequence). Trimming at V came to 5 bases and at J to 6 bases, leaving 12 bases not matched to a gene. This CDR3 is 16 amino acids long. The CDR3, as DNA: TGTGCCAGCAGCGAGCGTCGACAGGGGGCCCGTCCTGAAGCTTTCTTT. It codes for CASSERRQGARPEAFF.

This clone came up a few times. The chain links TRBV27 to TRBJ2-2; D is undetermined. Trimming cost V 5 bases and J 4 bases, with 8 bases left between them. Germline CDR1 reads MNHEY; CDR2 reads SMNVEV (reference sequence). The CDR3 runs 13 residues. For the CDR3, the DNA is TGTGCCAGCAGTCCCTCCCGCACCGGGGAGCTGTTTTTT. Translating it yields CASSPSRTGELFF.

The chain couples TRBV29-1 to TRBJ1-1, with D perhaps matching TRBD1 (5 bases). Germline CDR1 is SQVTM and CDR2 is ANQGSEA. The germline V and J ends were trimmed by 7 bases and 1 base, with 13 bases remaining between them. The CDR3 is made up of 13 amino acids. The CDR3 protein is CSATGTRNTEAFF. The CDR3, as DNA: TGCAGCGCTACCGGGACTAGGAACACTGAAGCTTTCTTT.

This chain joins TRBV6-6 and TRBJ2-3; no reliable D call. V was trimmed by 3 bases and J by 4 bases, leaving 11 bases between them. This CDR3 comprises 14 residues. Germline loops: CDR1 MNHNY, CDR2 SVGAGI (reference sequence). Here the CDR3 reads CASSYSSGSDTQYF. CDR3 bases: TGTGCCAGCAGTTATTCCAGTGGCTCAGATACGCAGTATTTT.

The rearrangement joins TRBV29-1 to TRBJ2-7; no clear D. CDR3 length: 11 amino acids. Looked up from germline, CDR1 is SQVTM and CDR2 is ANQGSEA. Trimming pared 6 bases from V and 3 bases from J, leaving 9 bases between. CDR3 protein: CSVGDGYEQYF. In DNA, the CDR3 is TGCAGCGTGGGCGATGGCTACGAGCAGTACTTC.

In nucleotides, the CDR3 is TGTGCCATCAGTGAGATGGACAGGTTTATGGCTTTCTTT. Protein: CAISEMDRFMAFF. The chain recombines TRBV10-3 with TRBJ1-1; 7 nucleotides align to TRBD1. Germline CDR1 reads ENHRY; CDR2 reads SYGVKD. After removal of 2 bases from V and 11 bases from J, the junction contained 8 bases not matched to a gene. CDR3 length: 13 residues.

The CDR3 here is CASRPPRTSGGGDNEQFF. The CDR3 DNA follows: TGTGCCAGCAGACCGCCTCGGACTAGCGGAGGTGGGGACAATGAGCAGTTCTTC. The chain joins TRBV5-4 to TRBJ2-1; 10 nucleotides agree with TRBD2. The CDR3 sequence is 18 residues long. Germline-derived CDR1 and CDR2 are SGHNT and YYREEE (reference sequence). Unmatched junction bases numbered 16, after V lost 5 bases and J lost 5 bases.

The chain joins TRBV7-2 to TRBJ1-5; the D gene is possibly TRBD1 (5 bases). Looked up from germline, CDR1 is SGHTA and CDR2 is FQGNSA. CDR3 length equals 13 residues. DNA of the CDR3: TGTGCTAGCGGGGCATATAGCAATCAGCCCCAGCATTTT. It translates to CASGAYSNQPQHF.

The rearrangement joins TRBV2 to TRBJ1-2, with TRBD1 as a possible D gene (5 bases). Germline V gene data show CDR1 as SNHLY and CDR2 as FYNNEI. The V end was cut by 7 bases, the J end by 7 bases, with 13 bases between. The CDR3 is 12 amino acids. The CDR3 bases are TGTGCCAGCAAAGAGGGGCTTGGTGGCTACACCTTC. This translates into CASKEGLGGYTF.

V usage is TRBV19 and J usage is TRBJ2-3; no reliable D call. CDR3 size: 15 residues. V lost 4 bases, J lost 1 base, and 12 bases lay in between. Germline assignment: CDR1 LNHDA and CDR2 SQIVND (reference sequence). The CDR3 DNA sequence: TGTGCCAGTAGTAGGATAGGGTCTCGCACAGATACGCAGTATTTT. Translating it yields CASSRIGSRTDTQYF. Combining the CDR3 with reference TRBV19 and TRBJ2-3 gives the whole variable domain DGGITQSPKYLFRKEGQNVTLSCEQNLNHDAMYWYRQDPGQGLRLIYYSQIVNDFQKGDIAEGYSVSREKKESFPLTVTSAQKNPTAFYLCASSRIGSRTDTQYFGPGTRLTVL.

The rearrangement uses TRBV6-1 and TRBJ2-7, with TRBD2 matching over 13 bases. Germline V CDR1 and CDR2: MNHNS, SASEGT. The CDR3 contains 15 residues. The V and J ends lost 5 bases and 2 bases, in that order; junction bases with no gene match: 3. The CDR3 protein is CASSPTSGRAYEQYF. The DNA of the CDR3 is TGTGCCAGCAGTCCTACTAGCGGGAGGGCCTACGAGCAGTACTTC.